The rows below give T cell receptor beta chains drawn from one sample of a study of blood T cell repertoires in COVID-19. TCRdb keeps only in-frame clones here, not all; method: immunoSEQ multiplex PCR. This table holds 250,000 to 300,000 clones, approximately 90% found once. Sequencing was performed on peripheral blood. These receptor sequences come from a woman aged 50 to 60 who had recovered from COVID-19. Each CDR3 is given without its conserved first and last residue. D genes are given only for firm matches.

v_gene: TRBV4-2
j_gene: TRBJ2-1
d_gene: TRBD2
CDR3aa: ASSQEFRLAGGDEQF

v_gene: TRBV18
j_gene: TRBJ2-1
d_gene: TRBD1
CDR3aa: ASSVTGDHEQF

v_gene: TRBV7-9
j_gene: TRBJ1-2
d_gene: TRBD1
CDR3aa: ASSPVGDRGNYGYT

v_gene: TRBV7-2
j_gene: TRBJ1-1
d_gene: TRBD1
CDR3aa: ASSSPGTGVVTEAF

v_gene: TRBV10-3
j_gene: TRBJ2-2
d_gene: TRBD1
CDR3aa: AISEGRDSTGELF

v_gene: TRBV2
j_gene: TRBJ2-7
d_gene: TRBD1
CDR3aa: ASSGTGGTSYEQY

v_gene: TRBV7-2
j_gene: TRBJ2-4
d_gene: TRBD2
CDR3aa: ASSLISGGRENIQY

v_gene: TRBV4-2
j_gene: TRBJ1-5
d_gene: -
CDR3aa: ASSQDGRAGNQPQH

v_gene: TRBV7-3
j_gene: TRBJ2-3
d_gene: TRBD2
CDR3aa: ASSLAGSDTQY

v_gene: TRBV6-2/TRBV6-3
j_gene: TRBJ1-1
d_gene: TRBD1
CDR3aa: ASSYPTGGGMNTEAF

v_gene: TRBV12-5
j_gene: TRBJ1-2
d_gene: -
CDR3aa: ASGYGQSLNYGYT

v_gene: TRBV7-8
j_gene: TRBJ2-6
d_gene: -
CDR3aa: ASSLGGRGAPGANVLT

v_gene: TRBV28
j_gene: TRBJ1-2
d_gene: TRBD1
CDR3aa: ASRDRGASSNYGYT

v_gene: TRBV7-9
j_gene: TRBJ2-2
d_gene: TRBD1
CDR3aa: AGGQGSSSSGELF

v_gene: TRBV29-1
j_gene: TRBJ2-7
d_gene: TRBD1
CDR3aa: SVEISAGQGDRQY

v_gene: TRBV3-1/TRBV3-2
j_gene: TRBJ2-1
d_gene: -
CDR3aa: ASSQDGAAEQDSYNEQF

v_gene: TRBV6-5
j_gene: TRBJ1-2
d_gene: -
CDR3aa: ASRRDDGGYT

v_gene: TRBV5-1
j_gene: TRBJ1-1
d_gene: TRBD1
CDR3aa: ASSRQPTGQGNTEAF

v_gene: TRBV7-9
j_gene: TRBJ2-1
d_gene: -
CDR3aa: ASGGNNEQF

v_gene: TRBV28
j_gene: TRBJ2-7
d_gene: -
CDR3aa: ASGDTYEQY

v_gene: TRBV6-5
j_gene: TRBJ2-1
d_gene: -
CDR3aa: ASRGAWQNEQF

v_gene: TRBV24-1
j_gene: TRBJ2-1
d_gene: TRBD2
CDR3aa: ATSDMTSGGATGQF

v_gene: TRBV7-9
j_gene: TRBJ2-1
d_gene: TRBD1
CDR3aa: ASRRTGLGEQF

v_gene: TRBV27
j_gene: TRBJ1-1
d_gene: TRBD1
CDR3aa: ASSLSGPLTGRNTEAF

v_gene: TRBV5-1
j_gene: TRBJ2-7
d_gene: -
CDR3aa: ASSSQYEQY

v_gene: TRBV3-1/TRBV3-2
j_gene: TRBJ1-5
d_gene: -
CDR3aa: ASSQVHGGGRPDSNQPQH

v_gene: TRBV4-3
j_gene: TRBJ1-4
d_gene: TRBD1
CDR3aa: ASSQVHRTGWSEKLF

v_gene: TRBV4-3
j_gene: TRBJ1-1
d_gene: -
CDR3aa: ASSQGYQGRLEVTEAF

v_gene: TRBV3-1/TRBV3-2
j_gene: TRBJ1-1
d_gene: -
CDR3aa: ASSDGQREAF

v_gene: TRBV7-9
j_gene: TRBJ2-2
d_gene: TRBD1
CDR3aa: ASSSPGQGASGELF

v_gene: TRBV6-5
j_gene: TRBJ2-5
d_gene: -
CDR3aa: ASRPGIQETQY

v_gene: TRBV7-2
j_gene: TRBJ2-2
d_gene: -
CDR3aa: ASSPPGGRIAGELF

v_gene: TRBV5-1
j_gene: TRBJ1-1
d_gene: -
CDR3aa: ASSLVWGVRTEAF

v_gene: TRBV9
j_gene: TRBJ1-2
d_gene: -
CDR3aa: ASGQNYGYT

v_gene: TRBV28
j_gene: TRBJ1-1
d_gene: -
CDR3aa: ASADTGIGDTEAF

v_gene: TRBV7-3
j_gene: TRBJ2-3
d_gene: -
CDR3aa: ASSLLHSDTQY

v_gene: TRBV2
j_gene: TRBJ2-5
d_gene: TRBD1
CDR3aa: ASRRDRGQETQY

v_gene: TRBV29-1
j_gene: TRBJ2-4
d_gene: -
CDR3aa: SVASGGKNIQY

v_gene: TRBV5-6
j_gene: TRBJ1-1
d_gene: -
CDR3aa: ASSFWGVGYTEAF

v_gene: TRBV4-3
j_gene: TRBJ2-6
d_gene: -
CDR3aa: ASSQDPTATSGANVLT

v_gene: TRBV9
j_gene: TRBJ2-7
d_gene: TRBD1
CDR3aa: ASSVGTVSSYEQY

v_gene: TRBV9
j_gene: TRBJ1-2
d_gene: TRBD1
CDR3aa: ASSVGIQGGGYT

v_gene: TRBV18
j_gene: TRBJ2-2
d_gene: TRBD1
CDR3aa: ASSPRWTGNTGELF

v_gene: TRBV6-5
j_gene: TRBJ1-2
d_gene: -
CDR3aa: ASSRQQNNYGYT

v_gene: TRBV7-8
j_gene: TRBJ1-5
d_gene: TRBD1
CDR3aa: ASSANRGRLKSNQPQH

v_gene: TRBV9
j_gene: TRBJ1-2
d_gene: TRBD1
CDR3aa: ASSEPWTGRTGYT

v_gene: TRBV6-6
j_gene: TRBJ1-2
d_gene: TRBD1
CDR3aa: ASSPRDRVSGYT

v_gene: TRBV18
j_gene: TRBJ1-3
d_gene: -
CDR3aa: ASSPGQRGNTIY

v_gene: TRBV12-3/TRBV12-4
j_gene: TRBJ2-4
d_gene: -
CDR3aa: ASRRAGKNIQY

v_gene: TRBV2
j_gene: TRBJ1-1
d_gene: TRBD1
CDR3aa: ASSEANRQGDWAF

v_gene: TRBV6-2/TRBV6-3
j_gene: TRBJ2-2
d_gene: -
CDR3aa: ASSYLLANTGELF

v_gene: TRBV18
j_gene: TRBJ2-1
d_gene: -
CDR3aa: ASSPQQDVKNEQF

v_gene: TRBV6-4
j_gene: TRBJ2-3
d_gene: -
CDR3aa: ASSAESSTDTQY

v_gene: TRBV6-4
j_gene: TRBJ2-3
d_gene: TRBD2
CDR3aa: ASSSTISSGGTDTQY

v_gene: TRBV4-1
j_gene: TRBJ1-4
d_gene: TRBD1
CDR3aa: ASSRGTEAEKLF

v_gene: TRBV7-3
j_gene: TRBJ1-6
d_gene: -
CDR3aa: ASSLLPVKNSPLH

v_gene: TRBV3-1/TRBV3-2
j_gene: TRBJ1-2
d_gene: TRBD1
CDR3aa: ASSVENRGGYT

v_gene: TRBV3-1/TRBV3-2
j_gene: TRBJ1-2
d_gene: -
CDR3aa: ASSQENSYYGYT

v_gene: TRBV11-2
j_gene: TRBJ1-1
d_gene: -
CDR3aa: ASSLIRGTEAF

v_gene: TRBV29-1
j_gene: TRBJ1-1
d_gene: TRBD1
CDR3aa: SVPGQVNTEAF